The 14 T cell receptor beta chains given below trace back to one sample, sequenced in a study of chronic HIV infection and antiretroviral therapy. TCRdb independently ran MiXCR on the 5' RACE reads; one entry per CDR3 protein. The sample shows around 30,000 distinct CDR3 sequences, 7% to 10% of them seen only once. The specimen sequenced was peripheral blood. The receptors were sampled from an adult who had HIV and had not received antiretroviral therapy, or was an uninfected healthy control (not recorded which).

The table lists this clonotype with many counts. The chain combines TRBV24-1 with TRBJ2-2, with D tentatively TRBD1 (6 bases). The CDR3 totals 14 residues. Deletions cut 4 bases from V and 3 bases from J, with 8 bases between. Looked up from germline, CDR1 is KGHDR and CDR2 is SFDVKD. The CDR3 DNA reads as TGTGCCACCAGTGACAACAGGGACACCGGGGAGCTGTTTTTT. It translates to CATSDNRDTGELFF.

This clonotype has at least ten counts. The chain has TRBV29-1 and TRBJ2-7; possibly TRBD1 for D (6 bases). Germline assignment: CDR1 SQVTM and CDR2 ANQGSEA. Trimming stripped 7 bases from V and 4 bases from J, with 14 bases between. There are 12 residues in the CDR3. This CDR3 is CSAEQQGYEQYF. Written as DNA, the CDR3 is TGCAGCGCCGAACAGCAGGGGTACGAGCAGTACTTC.

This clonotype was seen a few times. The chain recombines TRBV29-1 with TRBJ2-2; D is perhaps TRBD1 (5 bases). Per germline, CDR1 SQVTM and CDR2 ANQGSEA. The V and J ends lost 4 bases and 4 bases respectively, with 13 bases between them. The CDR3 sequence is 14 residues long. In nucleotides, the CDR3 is TGCAGCGTTGGGGGCCTTCGCGGCACCGGGGAGCTGTTTTTT. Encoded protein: CSVGGLRGTGELFF.

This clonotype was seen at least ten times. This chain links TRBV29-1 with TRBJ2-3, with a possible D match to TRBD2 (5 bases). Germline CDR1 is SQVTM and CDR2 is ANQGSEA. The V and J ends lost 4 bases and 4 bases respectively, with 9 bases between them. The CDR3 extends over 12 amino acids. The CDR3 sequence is CSVVEGADTQYF. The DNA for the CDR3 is TGCAGCGTTGTTGAGGGCGCAGATACGCAGTATTTT.

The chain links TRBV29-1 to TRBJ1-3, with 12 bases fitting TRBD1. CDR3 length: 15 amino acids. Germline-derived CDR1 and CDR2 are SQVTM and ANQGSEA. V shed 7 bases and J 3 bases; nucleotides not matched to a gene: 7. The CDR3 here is CSAWDRGRLGNTIYF. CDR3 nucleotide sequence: TGCAGCGCTTGGGACAGGGGGCGTCTTGGAAACACCATATATTTT.

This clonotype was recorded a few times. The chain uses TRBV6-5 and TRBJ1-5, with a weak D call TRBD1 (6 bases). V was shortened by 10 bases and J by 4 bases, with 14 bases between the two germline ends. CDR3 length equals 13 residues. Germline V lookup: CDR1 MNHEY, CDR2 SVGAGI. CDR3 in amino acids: CATGGTKNQPQHF. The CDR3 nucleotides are TGTGCCACCGGGGGGACAAAAAATCAGCCCCAGCATTTT.

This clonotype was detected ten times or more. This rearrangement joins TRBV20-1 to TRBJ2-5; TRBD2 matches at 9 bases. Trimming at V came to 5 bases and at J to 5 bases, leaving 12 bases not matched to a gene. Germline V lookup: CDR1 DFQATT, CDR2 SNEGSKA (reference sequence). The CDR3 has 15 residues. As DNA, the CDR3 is TGCAGTGCTGGCGACGCGGGAGGGCCCTCGGAGACCCAGTACTTC. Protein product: CSAGDAGGPSETQYF.

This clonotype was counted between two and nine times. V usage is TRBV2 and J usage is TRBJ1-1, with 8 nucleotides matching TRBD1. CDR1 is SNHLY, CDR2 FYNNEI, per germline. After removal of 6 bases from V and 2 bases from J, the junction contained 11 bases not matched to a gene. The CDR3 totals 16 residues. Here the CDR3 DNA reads TGTGCCAGCAGCCCTTTCGGACAGGGCTTAAACACTGAAGCTTTCTTT. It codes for CASSPFGQGLNTEAFF.

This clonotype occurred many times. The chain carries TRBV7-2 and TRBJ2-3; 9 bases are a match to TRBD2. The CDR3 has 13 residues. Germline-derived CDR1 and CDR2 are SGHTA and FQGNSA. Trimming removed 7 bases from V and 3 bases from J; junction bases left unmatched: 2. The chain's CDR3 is CASTGLATDTQYF. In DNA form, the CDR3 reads TGTGCCAGCACGGGACTAGCTACAGATACGCAGTATTTT.

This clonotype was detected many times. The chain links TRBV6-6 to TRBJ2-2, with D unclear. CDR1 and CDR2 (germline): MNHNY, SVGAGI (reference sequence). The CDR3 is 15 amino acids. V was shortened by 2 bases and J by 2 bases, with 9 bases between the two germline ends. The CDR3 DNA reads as TGTGCCAGCAGTTACCGGGCACGAAACACCGGGGAGCTGTTTTTT. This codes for CASSYRARNTGELFF.

The CDR3 sequence is CASSDRTFTSYNEQFF. The CDR3 coding sequence is TGTGCCAGCAGTGATAGGACCTTCACGTCCTACAATGAGCAGTTCTTC. The chain couples TRBV2 to TRBJ2-1, with D unresolved. This CDR3 region has 16 residues. CDR1 is SNHLY and CDR2 is FYNNEI in the germline V gene. Trimming took 3 bases from V and 1 from J, leaving 13 bases between them. Complete variable domain (other parts from reference TRBV2 and TRBJ2-1): EPEVTQTPSHQVTQMGQEVILRCVPISNHLYFYWYRQILGQKVEFLVSFYNNEISEKSEIFDDQFSVERPDGSNFTLKIRSTKLEDSAMYFCASSDRTFTSYNEQFFGPGTRLTVL.

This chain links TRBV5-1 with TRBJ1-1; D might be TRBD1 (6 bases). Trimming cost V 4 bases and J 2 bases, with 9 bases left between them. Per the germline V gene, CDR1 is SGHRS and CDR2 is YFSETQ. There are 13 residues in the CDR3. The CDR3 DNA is TGCGCCAGCAGCGTGGACAGCAACACTGAAGCTTTCTTT. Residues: CASSVDSNTEAFF.

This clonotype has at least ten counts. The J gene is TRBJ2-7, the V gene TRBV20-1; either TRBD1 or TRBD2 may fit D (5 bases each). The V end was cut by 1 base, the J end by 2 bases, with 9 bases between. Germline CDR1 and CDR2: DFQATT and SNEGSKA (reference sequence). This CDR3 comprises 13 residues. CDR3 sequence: CSARGRGPYEQYF. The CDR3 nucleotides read TGCAGTGCTAGAGGTCGGGGACCCTACGAGCAGTACTTC.

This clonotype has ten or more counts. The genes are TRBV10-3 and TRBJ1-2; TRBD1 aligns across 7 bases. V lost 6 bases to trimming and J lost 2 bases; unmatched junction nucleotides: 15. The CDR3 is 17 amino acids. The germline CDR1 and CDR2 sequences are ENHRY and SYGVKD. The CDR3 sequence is CAISPSGRGSENYGYTF. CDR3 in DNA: TGTGCCATCAGCCCCTCGGGCAGGGGGTCTGAGAACTATGGCTACACCTTC.